This T cell receptor beta chain originates from a study of cytomegalovirus exposure and HLA in healthy donors (dated by TCRdb to the late 2010s). Concerning the study at large: In an earlier analysis of under 600 of the donors, under 300 Gb of sequence data and 90 million to 120 million unique TCR beta sequences from 150 million to 200 million T cells were reported. Roughly 300 gigabases of sequencing data and around 87 million unique TCR sequences were included in an early release covering about 620 HLA-typed donors. The genetic ancestry cluster associated with self-reported Caucasian donors included over 65% of the 398 genotyped donors. The aim of the study was to test whether cataloging public T cell receptors could identify signatures of past pathogen exposure. The study used immunosequencing to profile the T cell repertoires of 670 or so subjects and linked those repertoires to cytomegalovirus serostatus. Along with the roughly 700-subject first cohort, a separate validation cohort of over 90 different subjects was used. The study combined high-throughput TCR immunosequencing, statistical association of individual TCRs with disease status, and machine learning to predict cytomegalovirus infection status. In a later analysis, previously published TCR beta repertoires from several hundred donors were re-analyzed and high-resolution HLA genotyping was added so that TCR occurrence patterns could be studied. In the later analysis, no new phenotypic data were used to find candidate immune exposures; instead, reliance was placed on TCR beta sequences and their occurrence across donors. To decide whether each TCR beta V gene segment behaved as functional or pseudogenic, an earlier analysis of 587 of the donors relied on high-throughput TCR beta sequencing. Alongside the repertoire data, information on donor age, sex, ethnicity and CMV serostatus was compiled. In a later genetic analysis, genome-wide SNP genotypes for 398 of the 666 donors were used, and that subset was treated as a discovery cohort. Every discovery cohort repertoire had been produced on one sequencing platform. Class I and class II HLA loci were covered by the typing at four-digit resolution. The number of typed donors differed by locus: about 629-630 for A, B, C, DRB1 and DQB1; 522 for DQA1; 606 for DPA1; and 400 to 480 for DPB1. Roughly five DR-DQ haplotypes were treated as single units for association and clustering because of strong linkage in the cohort. Among roughly 370 genotyped donors of the cohort, an average of about 240,000 unique TCR beta nucleotide sequences were sequenced per donor, roughly a sixth of them non-productive. Findings and caveats that apply to the study as a whole: A cluster of highly shared sequence variants was judged likely to be a technical artifact of the sequencing pipeline. Most TCR sequences were seen in very few donors, while some public TCRs were found in many individuals. The classifier was reported to diagnose cytomegalovirus status with high specificity and sensitivity in both the original cohort and the validation cohort. In a later genetic analysis, a missense DCLRE1C variant was associated with V-gene and J-gene trimming of TCR beta chains, and the association was replicated in an independent cohort. Strong co-occurrence of HLA alleles, especially DR and DQ, made assigning TCR associations to individual alleles difficult. In vitro tests confirmed that a few of the cytomegalovirus-associated TCR beta chains recognize cytomegalovirus antigens. The authors suggested that the approach could potentially be generalized to other disease states and immunological phenotypes. Because HLA typing was missing for some donors at each locus, association tests included only the typed subset. The presence/absence analyses assumed that sequencing depth was roughly uniform across donors, and that assumption may not be true. A later analysis reported that several top co-occurrence clusters appeared linked to parvovirus B19, influenza, CMV and Epstein-Barr virus. The only immune exposure information available for the cohort was CMV serostatus. At a false discovery rate of 0.05, a later analysis linked fewer than 20,000 TCR beta sequences to specific HLA alleles. The study gave a list of 150 to 200 TCR beta chains associated with cytomegalovirus. A later genetic analysis reported fewer N-insertions in productive TCRs among donors in an Asian-associated ancestry cluster than the roughly 700-donor mean. Because counts were too low, roughly 16 rarely observed V segments, including chromosome 9 orphons, were excluded from the earlier analysis of fewer than 650 of the donors. Some IMGT-functional V segments, including TRBV6-2 and TRBV6-3, could not be distinguished by the 87-base-pair reads and were therefore excluded. Most CMV-associated TCR beta chains appeared to be HLA-restricted in a later analysis, and the HLA associations seemed to be driven largely by CMV exposure. A further reported finding was that TCR beta sequences accurately predicted the HLA-A and HLA-B alleles for most subjects in the first cohort. An earlier analysis of around 500 of the donors showed that most TCR beta V segments appeared in productive rearrangements either about 87% or about 30% of the time, which broadly matched IMGT annotations. Linkage disequilibrium might explain the correlated functional status among segregating V segments, but an unknown experimental factor could not be excluded. Only TCR beta chains were sequenced in this cohort, and the absence of alpha or paired-chain data limited detectable features. In a later analysis, the rate of TCR association differed among HLA loci, with DRB1 alleles having the most associated TCRs and HLA-C alleles having the fewest. A later analysis found that HLA-associated TCR beta chains were more clonally expanded and had lower generation probabilities than equally common non-associated chains.

About this clone: The antigen it recognizes is unknown. No base-level quality is on record; no much larger clone is a single base apart.

The germline V gene specifies SQVTM as CDR1 and ANQGSEA as CDR2. Trimmed from V: 7 bases; trimmed from J: 7 bases; junction bases lacking a gene match: 5. The CDR3 has 13 amino acids, counting the end cysteine and phenylalanine. Here the CDR3 DNA is all that survives: 39 bases in frame from base 1. In total, just over 650 healthy bone marrow donors made up the cohort. Cohort members were all nominally healthy when sampled, although unrecorded immune exposures were likely present. CMV serostatus was positive for about 300 and negative for about 50% of the roughly 700 cohort members, and was not recorded for this donor. A peripheral blood sample was provided by each donor, and peripheral blood mononuclear cells were used for TCR beta sequencing. Genomic DNA was extracted from the blood cell samples with the Qiagen DNeasy Blood Extraction Kit. Libraries were constructed by the immunoSEQ multiplex PCR assay. For the multiplex PCR, a mixture combining 60 forward primers for TCR Vbeta segments and 13 reverse primers for TCR Jbeta segments was used. The CDR3 region of rearranged TCR beta genes was amplified from genomic DNA by a multiplex PCR assay. The Illumina HiSeq System was used to sequence the amplified TCR beta libraries as 87-base-pair reads. For the original study's pipeline: A later analysis counted some 74 million unique TCR beta chains across the 666 repertoires, and roughly 10 million of these chains were shared by at least two donors. A nearest-neighbor algorithm error-corrected the raw reads and collapsed the reads into unique sequences, merging closely related sequences to remove PCR and sequencing errors. To assign V, D and J gene segments, CDR3 sequences were aligned to IMGT reference sequences. For a sequence to be retained, a match of at least six nucleotides to both a V gene segment and a J gene segment was required. A rearrangement was called productive if the CDR3 had no stop codons and remained in frame with V and J, and every other rearrangement was called non-productive. Following IMGT convention, CDR3 was defined as the stretch from the second conserved V-encoded cysteine up to the conserved J-encoded phenylalanine. The earlier analysis of fewer than 700 of the donors excluded sequences that lacked an unambiguous match to a single V gene segment. An earlier analysis of 587 of the donors called V segments functional above 56.7% productive rearrangements and segregating when the between-donor standard deviation exceeded 5%. A statistical classification framework was developed to diagnose cytomegalovirus status using the catalog of TCR beta chain sequences. In a later analysis, TCR nucleotide sequences were compared against IMGT/GENE-DB human TR gene sequences so that V and J genes could be assigned. A later analysis assigned CDR3 sequences and most-parsimonious VDJ recombination scenarios with the TCRdist pipeline. In a later analysis, each TCR beta chain was defined by its CDR3 amino acid sequence together with its V-gene family, and reads lacking a unique V-gene family were excluded. To address suspected cross-contamination and a sequencing artifact, a later analysis removed around 590 highly shared, low-generation-probability nucleotide sequences. A later analysis calculated a clonal expansion index for each public chain from normalized within-repertoire ranks of inferred template counts. A later analysis computed generation probabilities with a VDJ recombination model fitted to out-of-frame rearrangements, and checked the results against IGoR. In a later analysis, hypergeometric tests were used to score TCR-TCR, TCR-HLA and TCR-CMV co-occurrence, with a repertoire-size bias correction applied to TCR pairs. False discovery rates were estimated in a later analysis by permuting HLA or CMV assignments 20 times. A later analysis grouped co-occurring TCRs with DBSCAN, adding TCRdist sequence similarity when clustering within HLA-allele-positive subsets. Repertoires with fewer than 30,000 or more than 120,000 public chains, plus five repertoires with anomalous nucleotide sharing, were excluded from co-occurrence clustering. This immuneACCESS table, as held by TCRdb, lists in-frame sequences with V and J called but not all clones. Of the missing ones, under half trace to an unresolved V gene in checked studies; the others have no known cause. The V and J calls and clone size are taken from that table; D and trimming were inferred from the DNA. The sample profile shows about 150,000 clones; approximately 61% of them were found once. Approximately 1.7% of the sample comes from the top ten.

The sample was PBMCs. This TCR was recovered from a human donor in good health. The chain is encoded by TRBV29-1 joined to TRBJ2-1; 12 middle bases align to TRBD1. The CDR3 amino acid sequence is: CSAWDRGPNEQFF. The DNA sequence is TGCAGCGCTTGGGACAGGGGGCCGAATGAGCAGTTCTTC.